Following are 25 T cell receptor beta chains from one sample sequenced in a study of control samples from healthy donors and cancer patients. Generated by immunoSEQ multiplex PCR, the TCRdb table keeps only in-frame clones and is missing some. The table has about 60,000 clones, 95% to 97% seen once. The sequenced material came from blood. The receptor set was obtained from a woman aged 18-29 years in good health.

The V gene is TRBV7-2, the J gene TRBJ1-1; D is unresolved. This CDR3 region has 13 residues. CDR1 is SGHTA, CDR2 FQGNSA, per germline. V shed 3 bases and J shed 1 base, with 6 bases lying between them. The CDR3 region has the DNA TGTGCCAGCAGCTTTTCAAGGAACACTGAAGCTTTCTTT. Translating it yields CASSFSRNTEAFF.

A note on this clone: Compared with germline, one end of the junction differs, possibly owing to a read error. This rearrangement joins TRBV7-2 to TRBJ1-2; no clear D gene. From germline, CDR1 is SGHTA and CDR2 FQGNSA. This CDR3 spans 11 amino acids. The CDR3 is CASSLDYGYTF. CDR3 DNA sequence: TGTGCCAGCAGTTTAGACTATGGCTACACCTTC. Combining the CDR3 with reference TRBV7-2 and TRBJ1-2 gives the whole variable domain GAGVSQSPSNKVTEKGKDVELRCDPISGHTALYWYRQSLGQGLEFLIYFQGNSAPDKSGLPSDRFSAERTGGSVSTLTIQRTQQEDSAVYLCASSLDYGYTFGSGTRLTVV.

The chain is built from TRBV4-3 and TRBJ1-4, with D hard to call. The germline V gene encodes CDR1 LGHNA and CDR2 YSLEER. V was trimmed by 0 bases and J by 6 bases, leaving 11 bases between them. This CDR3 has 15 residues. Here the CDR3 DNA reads TGCGCCAGCAGCCAAGACTGGGGAGGTGATGAAAAACTGTTTTTT. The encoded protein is CASSQDWGGDEKLFF.

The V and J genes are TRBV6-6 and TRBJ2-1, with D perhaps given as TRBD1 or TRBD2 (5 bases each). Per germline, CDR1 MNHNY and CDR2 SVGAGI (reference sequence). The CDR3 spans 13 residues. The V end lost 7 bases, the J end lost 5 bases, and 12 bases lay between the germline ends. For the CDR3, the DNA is TGTGCCAGCACGAGGGGCAATAACAATGAGCAGTTCTTC. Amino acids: CASTRGNNNEQFF.

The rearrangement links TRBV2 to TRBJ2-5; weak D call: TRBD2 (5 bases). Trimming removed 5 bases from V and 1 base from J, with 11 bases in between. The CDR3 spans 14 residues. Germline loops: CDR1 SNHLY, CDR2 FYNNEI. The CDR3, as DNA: TGTGCCAGCAGTCCAGGACTGGTCCAAGAGACCCAGTACTTC. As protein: CASSPGLVQETQYF.

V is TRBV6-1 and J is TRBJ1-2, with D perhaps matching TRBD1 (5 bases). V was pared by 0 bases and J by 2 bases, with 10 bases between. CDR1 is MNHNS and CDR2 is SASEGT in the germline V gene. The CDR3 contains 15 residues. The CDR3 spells CASSEAGRTNYGYTF. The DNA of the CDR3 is TGTGCCAGCAGTGAAGCGGGACGGACCAACTATGGCTACACCTTC.

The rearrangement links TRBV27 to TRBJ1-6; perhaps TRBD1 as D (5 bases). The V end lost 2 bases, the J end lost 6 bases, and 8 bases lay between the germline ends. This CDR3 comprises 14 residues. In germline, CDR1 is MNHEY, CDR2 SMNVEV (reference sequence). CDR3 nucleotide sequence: TGTGCCAGCAGTTTAGGGGGACTTAATTCACCCCTCCACTTT. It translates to CASSLGGLNSPLHF.

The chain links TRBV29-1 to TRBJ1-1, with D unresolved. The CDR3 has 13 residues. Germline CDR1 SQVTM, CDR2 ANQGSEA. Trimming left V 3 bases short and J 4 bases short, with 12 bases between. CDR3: CSVDFGFGTEAFF. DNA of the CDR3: TGCAGCGTTGATTTCGGATTTGGCACTGAAGCTTTCTTT. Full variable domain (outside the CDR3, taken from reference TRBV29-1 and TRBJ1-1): SAVISQKPSRDICQRGTSLTIQCQVDSQVTMMFWYRQQPGQSLTLIATANQGSEATYESGFVIDKFPISRPNLTFSTLTVSNMSPEDSSIYLCSVDFGFGTEAFFGQGTRLTVV.

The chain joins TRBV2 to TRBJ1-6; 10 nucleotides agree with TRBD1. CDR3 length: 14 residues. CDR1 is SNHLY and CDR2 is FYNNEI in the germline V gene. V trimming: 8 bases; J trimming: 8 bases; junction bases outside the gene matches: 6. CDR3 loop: CASGRTGGDSPLHF. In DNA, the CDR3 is TGTGCCAGCGGAAGGACAGGGGGAGATTCACCCCTCCACTTT.

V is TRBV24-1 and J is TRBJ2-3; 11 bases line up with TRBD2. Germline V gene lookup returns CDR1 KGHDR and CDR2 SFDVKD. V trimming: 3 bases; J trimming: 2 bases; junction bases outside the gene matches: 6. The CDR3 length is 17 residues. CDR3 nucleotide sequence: TGTGCCACCAGTGATCGGACTAGCGGGCGTAACACAGATACGCAGTATTTT. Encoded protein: CATSDRTSGRNTDTQYF.

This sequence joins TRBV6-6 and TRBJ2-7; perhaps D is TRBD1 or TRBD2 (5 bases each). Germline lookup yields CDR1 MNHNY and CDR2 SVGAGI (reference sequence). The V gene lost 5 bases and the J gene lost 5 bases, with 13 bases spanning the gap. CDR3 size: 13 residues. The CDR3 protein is CASSHRDVNEQYF. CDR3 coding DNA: TGTGCCAGCAGTCACCGGGACGTCAACGAGCAGTACTTC.

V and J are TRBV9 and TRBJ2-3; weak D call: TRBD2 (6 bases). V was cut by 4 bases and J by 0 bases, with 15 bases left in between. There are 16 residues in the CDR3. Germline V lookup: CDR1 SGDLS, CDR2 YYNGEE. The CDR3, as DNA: TGTGCCAGCAGCTTCCTGGACTACCTTAGCACAGATACGCAGTATTTT. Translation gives CASSFLDYLSTDTQYF.

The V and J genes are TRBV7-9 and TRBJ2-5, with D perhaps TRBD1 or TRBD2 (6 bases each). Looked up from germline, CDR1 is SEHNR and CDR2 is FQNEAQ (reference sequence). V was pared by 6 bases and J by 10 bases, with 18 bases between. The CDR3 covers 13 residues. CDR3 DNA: TGTGCCAGCAGTTTGGACAGTAAGGGAGGCCAGTACTTC. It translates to CASSLDSKGGQYF.

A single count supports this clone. CDR3 coding DNA: TGTGCCAGCAGCTTGAGTAGGGGACAGAGCTCCTACGAGCAGTACTTC. Translation gives CASSLSRGQSSYEQYF. V usage is TRBV7-9 and J usage is TRBJ2-7; 7 positions agree with TRBD1. The CDR3 has 16 residues. V gave up 3 bases and J gave up 0 bases; unmatched junction bases: 8. CDR1 is SEHNR and CDR2 is FQNEAQ in the germline V gene (reference sequence).

As DNA, the CDR3 is TGTGCCAGCAGTGGTTTGAGGGATTTCGGCACAGATACGCAGTATTTT. It encodes CASSGLRDFGTDTQYF. The chain has TRBV6-1 and TRBJ2-3; D possibly corresponds to TRBD2 (5 bases). The germline gives CDR1 MNHNS, CDR2 SASEGT. V lost 4 bases and J 1 base, leaving 15 bases between the germline ends. The CDR3 has 16 amino acids.

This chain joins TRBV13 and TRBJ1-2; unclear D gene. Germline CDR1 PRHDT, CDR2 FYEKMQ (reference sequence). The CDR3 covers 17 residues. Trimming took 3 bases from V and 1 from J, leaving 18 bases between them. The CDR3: CASSFYLVAEGNYGYTF. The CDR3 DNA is TGTGCCAGCAGCTTTTACCTGGTTGCGGAAGGTAACTATGGCTACACCTTC.

The CDR3 coding sequence is TGTGCCAGTAGTGTCCTCCCGGGGACGGCTTCCTACGAGCAGTACTTC. Protein sequence: CASSVLPGTASYEQYF. The V call is TRBV19, the J call TRBJ2-7; perhaps D is TRBD1 or TRBD2 (5 bases each). The length of the CDR3 is 16 residues. Germline CDR1 reads LNHDA; CDR2 reads SQIVND (reference sequence). V lost 5 bases, J lost 1 base, and 18 bases lay in between.

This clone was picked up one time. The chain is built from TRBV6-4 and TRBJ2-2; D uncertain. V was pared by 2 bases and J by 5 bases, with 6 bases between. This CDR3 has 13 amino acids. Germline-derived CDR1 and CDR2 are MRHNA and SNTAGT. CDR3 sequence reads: CASSDKLTGELFF. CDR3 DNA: TGTGCCAGCAGTGACAAGCTAACCGGGGAGCTGTTTTTT.

CDR3 coding DNA: TGTGCCTGGAGTGTAGCAGGAAGATGGGCTTTCTTT. As protein: CAWSVAGRWAFF. The J gene is TRBJ1-1, the V gene TRBV30; D not certain. Germline V CDR1 and CDR2: GTSNPN, SVGIG (reference sequence). Trimming removed 0 bases at V and 11 bases at J, with 13 bases between. This CDR3 contains 12 residues.

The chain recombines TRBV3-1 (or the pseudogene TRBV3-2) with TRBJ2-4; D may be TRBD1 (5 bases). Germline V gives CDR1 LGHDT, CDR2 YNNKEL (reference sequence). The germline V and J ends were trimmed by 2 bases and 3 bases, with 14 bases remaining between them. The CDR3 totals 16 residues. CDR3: CASSQRLLGDKNIQYF. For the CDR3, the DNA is TGTGCCAGCAGCCAAAGGCTCTTAGGGGACAAAAACATTCAGTACTTC.

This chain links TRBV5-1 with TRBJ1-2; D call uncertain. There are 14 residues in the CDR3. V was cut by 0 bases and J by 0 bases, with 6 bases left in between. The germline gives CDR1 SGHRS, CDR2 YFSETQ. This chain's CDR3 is CASSLDASNYGYTF. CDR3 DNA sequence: TGCGCCAGCAGCTTGGACGCCTCTAACTATGGCTACACCTTC.

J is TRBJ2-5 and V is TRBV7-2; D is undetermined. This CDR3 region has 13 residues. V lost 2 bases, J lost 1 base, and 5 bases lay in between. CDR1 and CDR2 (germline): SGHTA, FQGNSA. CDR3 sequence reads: CASSLQTQETQYF. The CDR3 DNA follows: TGTGCCAGCAGCTTACAAACCCAAGAGACCCAGTACTTC.

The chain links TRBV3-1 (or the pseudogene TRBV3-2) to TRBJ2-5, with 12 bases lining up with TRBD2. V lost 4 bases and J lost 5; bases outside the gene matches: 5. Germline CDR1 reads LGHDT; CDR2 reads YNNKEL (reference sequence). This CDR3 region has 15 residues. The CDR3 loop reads CASSLLAGGQETQYF. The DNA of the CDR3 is TGTGCCAGCAGCCTCCTAGCGGGGGGGCAGGAGACCCAGTACTTC.

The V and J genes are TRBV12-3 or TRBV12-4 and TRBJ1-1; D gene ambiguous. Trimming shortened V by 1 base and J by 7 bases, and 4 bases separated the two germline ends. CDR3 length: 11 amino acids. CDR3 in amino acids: CASSLGGEAFF. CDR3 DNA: TGTGCCAGCAGTTTAGGAGGTGAAGCTTTCTTT.

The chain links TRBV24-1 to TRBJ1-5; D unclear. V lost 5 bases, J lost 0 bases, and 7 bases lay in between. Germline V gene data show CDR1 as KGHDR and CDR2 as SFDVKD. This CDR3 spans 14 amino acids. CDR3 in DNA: TGTGCCACCAGTGGAGATTATAGCAATCAGCCCCAGCATTTT. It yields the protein CATSGDYSNQPQHF.